The rows below give T cell receptor beta chains drawn from one sample of a study of OX40 agonist ivuxolimab in advanced cancers. Profiling relied on immunoSEQ multiplex PCR, and the TCRdb table lists in-frame clones only, not all of them. This sample has 60,000 to 80,000 clones; 86% occur once, and the top ten carry roughly 8.6%. The sample here was CD4+ or CD8+ T cells sorted from blood, taken in a trial of the OX40 agonist ivuxolimab. All receptors come from an adult with an advanced solid tumor such as melanoma, head and neck, liver or kidney cancer. Both conserved end residues are part of each CDR3. Each record gives: J gene, D gene, clone size, V gene, CDR3 protein. The D gene is left open where the match is weak. Part of the rows lack a size; the others show once, few, many or a class for expanded clones.

-,TRBD1,-,TRBV6-1,CASSAIGQGIKYEQYF
TRBJ2-2,-,-,TRBV19,CASSMLRAAGELFF
TRBJ1-3,-,-,TRBV4-3,CASSQDTGDGNTIYF
TRBJ1-1,-,-,TRBV7-8,CASSLKTGTEAFF
TRBJ1-1,TRBD1,-,TRBV12-5,CASGNTGGTEAFF
TRBJ1-1,-,-,TRBV7-3,CASSTDSFPGLETEAFF
TRBJ2-2,-,-,TRBV7-7,CASSPLGTGELFF
TRBJ2-2,-,-,TRBV5-1,CASSLVRNTGELFF
TRBJ2-5,TRBD1,-,TRBV5-8,CASSVGQKHETQYF
TRBJ1-5,-,once,TRBV6-5,CASSYSPGQPQHF
TRBJ2-7,-,once,TRBV30,CAWERDGYEQYF
TRBJ2-7,TRBD2,-,TRBV19,CASRASGGSYEQYF
TRBJ1-1,-,few,TRBV20-1,CSAKSGFEAFF
TRBJ1-4,TRBD1,-,TRBV5-6,CASSLTTGLGSEKLFF
TRBJ1-2,-,-,TRBV6-6,CASSLDAGYTF
TRBJ1-2,-,-,TRBV6-5,CASSPTGGHDYGYTF
TRBJ1-2,-,-,TRBV6-6,CASSSPTENYGYTF
TRBJ2-7,-,-,TRBV6-1,CASEGGRVYEQYF
TRBJ2-7,TRBD2,-,TRBV27,CASSPYWGGNEQYF
TRBJ1-1,-,-,TRBV10-3,CAISETGYLNTEAFF
TRBJ2-1,-,-,TRBV10-3,CAISESGGYNEQFF
TRBJ1-4,-,-,TRBV5-6,CASSSLGPEKLFF
TRBJ1-5,-,few,TRBV19,CASSTRTPQQGPQHF
TRBJ2-5,-,-,TRBV7-2,CASSPSEGGQETQYF
TRBJ1-2,-,-,TRBV7-8,CASSLQGLSRDGYTF
TRBJ1-2,-,once,TRBV18,CASSPSQEDGYTF
TRBJ2-3,-,-,TRBV5-6,CASSLGRGGDTQYF
TRBJ2-2,TRBD1,-,TRBV2,CASRVQGAGTGELFF
TRBJ2-5,-,-,TRBV19,CASSIGVRGRLGQETQYF